This TCR beta chain was found in a study of metastatic and nonmetastatic thyroid tumors. On the study more broadly: Across blood and tumor or nodule tissue, repertoires from malignant and benign thyroid patients were compared with one another.

In the original workflow: Clinicopathological groups differed in CDR3, with these differences serving to build a distant-metastasis classifier for papillary thyroid cancer. TCRdb re-clonotyped the PCR reads through MiXCR. The V and J calls were not made by the authors but by TCRdb's processing. Of tens of thousands of clones detected, about a sixth appear once; the ten largest clones hold 9.9%. Germline CDR1 is SGHKS and CDR2 is YYEKEE (reference sequence). The CDR3 runs to 15 residues. Notes on this clone: Its antigen remains unknown. A read error is possible here, since a much larger clone lies one base away. The same CDR3 arises from other DNA sequences in this sample as well.

All patients reached thyroid surgery having received no treatment beforehand. General observations from the study: Across blood and tumor, TCR beta diversity in malignant thyroid tumors was reportedly significantly higher than in benign nodules.

This chain uses TRBV5-5 with TRBJ2-5; 8 nucleotides agree with TRBD2. This TCR derives from a female donor with papillary thyroid cancer or a benign thyroid nodule (not recorded which). Some clones in this sample may be carry-over from other donors' samples. Input material: tumor tissue. The CDR3, as DNA: TGTGCCAGCCGCCCAACAGCGGGAGAAGGAGAGACACAGTACTTC. Protein sequence: CASRPTAGEGETQYF.